This T cell receptor (beta chain) was sequenced during a study of cytomegalovirus exposure and HLA in healthy donors. Whole-study findings and limits: In an earlier analysis, about 90% or about 30%: the productive usage of most TCR beta V segments.

V was shortened by 0 bases and J by 9 bases, with 15 bases between the two germline ends. Germline CDR1 reads MGHRA; CDR2 reads YSYEKL. CDR3 length: 15 residues. Regarding this clone: Its specificity is not known.

The PCR made use of 60 Vbeta and 13 Jbeta primers. Study processing details: Later, tens of millions of unique TCR beta chains were counted in an analysis, and approximately 9.9 million of them were shared. Data came from immunoSEQ multiplex PCR; TCRdb stores just in-frame clones and leaves some out. From that table come the V and J calls and clone size; the DNA was used to work out D and trimming. The sample consists of 150,000 to 200,000 clones, less than 90% of them appearing once. The sequence derives from a male donor in good health and CMV-seropositive. V and J are TRBV4-1 and TRBJ2-4, with D tentatively TRBD1 (5 bases). Specimen: PBMCs. The CDR3 here is CASSQDRLGVGIQYF. The CDR3 DNA is TGCGCCAGCAGCCAAGATCGGTTAGGGGTCGGCATTCAGTACTTC.